This T cell receptor (beta chain) came from a study of T cells in tumors after PD-1 blockade. About the research overall: Some patients also took daily vismodegib 150 mg during anti-PD-1 treatment.

The method was immunoSEQ multiplex PCR; TCRdb's version includes in-frame clones alone and lacks a portion of them. The data show 15,000 or so clones, approximately 80% seen once. This CDR3 is built from 12 residues. V dropped 5 bases and J dropped 7 bases, with 9 bases sitting between them. Germline V gene sequence: CDR1 LNHDA, CDR2 SQIVND (reference sequence). The study's findings and limits: Blood contained about 44% of the tumor's TCR clonotypes.

Comment on this clone: Antigen: not known.

The specimen comprised PBMCs, sampled after anti-PD-1 treatment. The clonotype originates from a human donor with basal cell carcinoma. The V and J genes are TRBV19 and TRBJ2-4; a weak D match, TRBD2 (5 bases). CDR3 loop: CASSPPGNIQYF. The CDR3 DNA is TGTGCCAGTAGTCCCCCGGGGAACATTCAGTACTTC.